This TCR beta chain was captured by sequencing in a study of cytomegalovirus exposure and HLA in healthy donors (dated by TCRdb to 2016 to 2017). About the investigation overall: According to an earlier analysis of several hundred of the donors, about 179 million T cells yielded roughly 110 million unique TCR beta sequences and approximately 280 Gb of sequence data. Roughly 300 gigabases of sequencing data and tens of millions of unique TCR sequences made up an early release that covered several hundred HLA-typed donors. Among the roughly 380 genotyped donors, more than 70% belonged to the genetic ancestry cluster associated with self-reported Caucasian donors. The study aimed to test whether cataloging public T cell receptors could reveal signatures of past pathogen exposure. The study profiled the T cell repertoires of around 700 subjects by immunosequencing and related them to cytomegalovirus serostatus. A separate validation cohort of 100 to 150 different subjects was used in addition to the roughly 700-subject first cohort. High-throughput TCR immunosequencing, statistical association of individual TCRs with disease status, and machine learning were combined to predict cytomegalovirus infection status. To study patterns of TCR occurrence, a later analysis re-analyzed previously published TCR beta repertoires from several hundred donors and added high-resolution HLA genotyping. The later analysis used no new phenotypic data to find candidate immune exposures, relying instead on TCR beta sequences and their occurrence across donors. An earlier analysis of 450 to 750 of the donors used high-throughput TCR beta sequencing to judge whether each TCR beta V gene segment behaved as functional or pseudogenic. Donor age, sex, ethnicity and CMV serostatus were collected together with the repertoire data. A later genetic analysis used genome-wide SNP genotypes for about 65% of the roughly 700 donors, treating that subset as a discovery cohort. Every discovery cohort repertoire had been produced on one sequencing platform. Both class I and class II loci were covered by HLA typing, at four-digit resolution. Typing coverage varied by locus: roughly 620-640 donors for A, B, C, DRB1 and DQB1; roughly 510 for DQA1; 606 for DPA1; about 450 for DPB1. About five DR-DQ haplotypes were treated as single units for association and clustering because of strong linkage in the cohort. Among 398 genotyped donors of the cohort, an average of about 220,000 unique TCR beta nucleotide sequences was sequenced per donor, of which about 19% were non-productive. Points the paper makes about the study in general: According to the authors, the approach could potentially be generalized to other disease states and immunological phenotypes. Strong co-occurrence of HLA alleles, especially DR and DQ, made assigning TCR associations to individual alleles difficult. Because HLA typing was unavailable for some donors at each locus, only the typed subset was used in association tests. Presence/absence analyses assumed roughly uniform sequencing depth across donors, an assumption that may not hold. The study gave a list of more than 150 TCR beta chains associated with cytomegalovirus. An earlier analysis of approximately 530 of the donors showed that most TCR beta V segments appeared in productive rearrangements either about 87% or about 30% of the time, which broadly matched IMGT annotations. Compared with equally common non-associated chains, HLA-associated TCR beta chains in a later analysis were more clonally expanded and had lower generation probabilities. In a later genetic analysis, a missense DCLRE1C variant was associated with V-gene and J-gene trimming of TCR beta chains, and the association was replicated in an independent cohort. Most TCR sequences were observed very rarely across donors, whereas some public TCRs were present in many individuals. The earlier analysis of approximately 560 of the donors excluded approximately 15 rarely observed V segments, including chromosome 9 orphons, because counts were too low. In a later analysis, several top co-occurrence clusters were reported to appear linked to parvovirus B19, influenza, CMV and Epstein-Barr virus. The 87-base-pair reads could not distinguish some IMGT-functional V segments, including TRBV6-2 and TRBV6-3, so those segments were excluded. A cluster of highly shared sequence variants was judged likely to represent a technical artifact of the sequencing pipeline. A later analysis found that most CMV-associated TCR beta chains appeared HLA-restricted, with HLA associations seemingly driven largely by CMV exposure. A later analysis found that TCR association rates varied across HLA loci, with DRB1 alleles showing the most associated TCRs and HLA-C alleles the fewest. The only immune exposure information available for the cohort was CMV serostatus. The classifier was reported to diagnose cytomegalovirus status with high specificity and sensitivity in both the original and validation cohorts. A later genetic analysis reported fewer N-insertions in productive TCRs among donors in an Asian-associated ancestry cluster than the roughly 720-donor mean. Specific HLA alleles were associated with 16,951 TCR beta sequences at a false discovery rate of 0.05 in a later analysis. Correlated functional status among segregating V segments might reflect linkage disequilibrium, but an unknown experimental factor could not be ruled out. The cohort was sequenced for TCR beta chains only, and without alpha or paired-chain data the features that could be detected were limited. In vitro tests confirmed that a few of the cytomegalovirus-associated TCR beta chains recognize cytomegalovirus antigens. A further reported finding was that TCR beta sequences accurately predicted the HLA-A and HLA-B alleles for most subjects in the first cohort.

V has 2 bases trimmed and J has 3 bases trimmed; junction bases matching no gene number 10. Based on the germline V gene (reference sequence), the CDR1 and CDR2 sequences are LNHNV and YYDKDF. The CDR3 covers 16 residues, taking in both the cysteine and the phenylalanine. Of the read, only the CDR3 DNA is kept; its 48 bases are in frame from base 1. Library prep was done by the immunoSEQ multiplex PCR assay. For the multiplex PCR, a mixture combining 60 forward primers for TCR Vbeta segments and 13 reverse primers for TCR Jbeta segments was used. The CDR3 region of rearranged TCR beta genes was amplified from genomic DNA with a multiplex PCR assay. Amplified TCR beta libraries were sequenced as 87-base-pair reads on the Illumina HiSeq System. The original pipeline was this. Across the 670 or so repertoires, a later analysis counted approximately 75 million unique TCR beta chains, 8.5 million to 12 million of which were shared by at least two donors. To remove PCR and sequencing errors, raw reads were error-corrected and collapsed into unique sequences using a nearest-neighbor algorithm that merged closely related sequences. V, D and J gene segments were assigned by aligning CDR3 sequences to IMGT reference sequences. For a sequence to be retained, at least a six-nucleotide match to both a V gene segment and a J gene segment was required. Rearrangements were called productive when the CDR3 lacked stop codons and stayed in frame with V and J; all others were non-productive. CDR3 was defined according to IMGT convention as the region running from the second conserved V-encoded cysteine to the conserved J-encoded phenylalanine. The earlier analysis of a few hundred of the donors excluded sequences that lacked an unambiguous match to a single V gene segment. In an earlier analysis of approximately 550 of the donors, V segments were called functional above 56.7% productive rearrangements and were called segregating when the between-donor standard deviation exceeded 5%. A statistical classification framework was built for diagnosing cytomegalovirus status from the catalog of TCR beta chain sequences. In a later analysis, TCR nucleotide sequences were compared against IMGT/GENE-DB human TR gene sequences so that V and J genes could be assigned. Using the TCRdist pipeline, a later analysis assigned CDR3 sequences along with most-parsimonious VDJ recombination scenarios. In a later analysis, each TCR beta chain was defined by its CDR3 amino acid sequence together with its V-gene family, and reads lacking a unique V-gene family were excluded. To address suspected cross-contamination and a sequencing artifact, a later analysis removed under 600 highly shared, low-generation-probability nucleotide sequences. For each public chain, a later analysis derived a clonal expansion index from normalized ranks of inferred template counts within each repertoire. In a later analysis, generation probabilities were computed using a VDJ recombination model fitted to out-of-frame rearrangements, and the results were checked against IGoR. Hypergeometric tests were used in a later analysis to score TCR-TCR, TCR-HLA and TCR-CMV co-occurrence, with a repertoire-size bias correction applied to the TCR pairs. False discovery rates were estimated in a later analysis by permuting HLA or CMV assignments 20 times. In a later analysis, co-occurring TCRs were grouped using DBSCAN, and TCRdist sequence similarity was added for clustering within HLA-allele-positive subsets. Repertoires with fewer than 30,000 or more than 120,000 public chains were left out of co-occurrence clustering, as were about five repertoires with anomalous nucleotide sharing. The table was pulled from immuneACCESS by TCRdb, which kept in-frame rearrangements only. Such tables lose some clones; where checked, under half of the loss comes from unresolved V genes, and the rest has no known cause. The D gene and trimming were derived from the DNA, and the V and J assignments and clone size from that table. In this sample the table shows more than 90,000 clones, around 86% of which occur a single time. In total, the top ten clones hold less than 4.5% of the sample.

Comments on this clone: The antigen this receptor binds is unknown. It has no much larger one-base neighbor in the sample; base qualities were not kept.

In total, approximately 700 healthy bone marrow donors made up the cohort. At the time of sampling, every cohort member was nominally healthy, though immune exposures that went unrecorded were likely present. The donor tested CMV seropositive and was one of the 289 seropositive cohort members. A peripheral blood sample was provided by each donor, and peripheral blood mononuclear cells were used for TCR beta sequencing. The Qiagen DNeasy Blood Extraction Kit was used to extract genomic DNA from the blood cell samples. Sequences were obtained from PBMCs. Here the chain combines TRBV15 and TRBJ2-7; a stretch of 7 junction bases matches TRBD1. This TCR derives from a woman between 70 and 85 years old in good health and CMV-seropositive. The nucleotides are TGTGCCACCAGCAGAAATTCCGGGACAGACAACTACGAGCAGTACTTC. It encodes CATSRNSGTDNYEQYF.